Below, one T cell receptor (beta chain) is given with its context. The target of this receptor is not known. No much larger clone exists at a distance of one base, and base qualities are not known. The sample belongs to a study of T cells in Graves' hyperthyroidism and ophthalmopathy (dated by TCRdb to between 2018 and 2021). As for the study more broadly: Peripheral blood samples were taken at the time of initial diagnosis, prior to any treatment. To identify distinguishing TCR V-J signatures, a discovery cohort of 100 patients was used, comprising 43 with Graves' ophthalmopathy and 55 to 65 with stable Graves' hyperthyroidism. Prospective prediction of ophthalmopathy was tested in an independent validation cohort of 18 hyperthyroidism patients and approximately 17 patients who later progressed to ophthalmopathy. The 75 to 100 discovery patients were divided at random into training and test sets in a 7:3 ratio. In addition, the study compared T-cell repertoires in thyroid tissue and in blood from about 6 Graves' hyperthyroidism patients. After sampling, hyperthyroidism patients received methimazole starting at 30 mg daily, and ophthalmopathy patients received high-dose intravenous methylprednisolone. According to the paper, TCR Vbeta CDR3 sequencing was carried out on about 140 peripheral blood samples, which came from 40 to 45 ophthalmopathy, some 73 hyperthyroidism and some 17 progressor patients.

Hyperthyroidism patients were newly diagnosed, with disease duration under 2 months, and aged 18 to 65 years. Exclusion was applied to patients with uncontrolled infections, other autoimmune diseases, pregnancy or lactation. Diagnoses were established on the basis of clinical symptoms, serum thyroxine and TRAb, thyroid ultrasound, and orbital computed tomography. For progressor patients, blood was drawn at the first diagnosis of hyperthyroidism, before any ophthalmopathy symptoms had appeared. PBMCs were separated from roughly 9.6 ml of fresh peripheral blood using Ficoll-Paque density gradient centrifugation. Progressor patients were initially diagnosed with Graves' hyperthyroidism and developed ophthalmopathy during follow-up. Trizol reagent was used to extract total RNA, and RNA quality was then checked on an Agilent 2100 Bioanalyzer. Amplification of TCR beta CDR3 regions was carried out from RNA transcripts. The first round of RT-PCR for the TCR CDR3 was performed with the HTBI primer set and the Qiagen OneStep RT-PCR kit. The libraries were constructed in a second round of multiplex PCR and then size-selected and purified. Paired-end sequencing of the libraries was performed with 100 bp reads on an Illumina HiSeq2000. On the study's bioinformatics: SOAPnuke was used to process the raw data, throwing out any read that contained adapters or uncalled bases, had a mean Phred below 15, or lacked an exact constant-primer or identifier match. High-quality paired reads were merged with COPE v1.2.5, and unique nucleotide sequences were defined as clonotypes. Clonotypes were aligned to IMGT TRBV, TRBD and TRBJ reference segments using MiTCR v1.1. Only V-J combinations with frequency above 0.0001, covering roughly 99% of repertoires, were analysed. A TCS score was defined as the ratio between F50 (clonal expansion) and ExV (chaos), using BLOSUM62-based TCRdist between CDR3 peptides within each V-J. Welch's t-statistics and random forest reduced roughly 530 V-J features to 13, which were used in a naive Bayes classifier (R e1071). TCRdb handled the public reads itself, with Q25 trimming in fastp and clone calling in MiXCR, and kept productive beta chains. Every CDR3 protein is listed once, alongside the most common genes and DNA of its rows. The V and J calls shown here were made by TCRdb, not taken from the authors' results. The sample table holds some 380,000 distinct CDR3 sequences, of which roughly 13% were seen once. The ten largest clones take up roughly 20% of the sample.

Beyond this particular receptor, the publication reports: No statistical method was used to fix the sample size in advance, and group allocation was not hidden from the investigators. In cross-validation, a model built on a 13 V-J signature told ophthalmopathy apart from stable hyperthyroidism with approximately 90% sensitivity and roughly 83% specificity, and in testing the same model reached 80%/75%. Most expanded thyroid clonotypes (frequency above 0.001) were also detected in blood, a finding suggesting that blood repertoires may reflect thyroid immune responses. During validation, the model predicted progression to ophthalmopathy a median of approximately 6 months ahead of onset, with approximately 70% sensitivity and 72.22% specificity.

The sequence came from a man aged 25 to 45 with Graves' hyperthyroidism that later progressed to Graves' ophthalmopathy. Sequencing used blood.

The CDR3 in this case is CASSLGTSTFSGANVLTF. At the DNA level, the sequence is TGCGCCAGCAGCTTGGGAACGTCCACATTCTCTGGGGCCAACGTCCTGACTTTC. The rearranged chain carries TRBV5-1 and TRBJ2-6, with the D gene not clear enough to name. Including cysteine and phenylalanine, the CDR3 has 18 amino acids. Only CDR3 DNA remains: 54 bases, in frame from the first base. The junction carries 13 bases between V and J, which are trimmed by 0 bases and 0 bases respectively. From the germline V gene, CDR1 is SGHRS and CDR2 is YFSETQ. When the CDR3 is completed using the reference TRBV5-1 and TRBJ2-6 genes on either side, the full variable domain is KAGVTQTPRYLIKTRGQQVTLSCSPISGHRSVSWYQQTPGQGLQFLFEYFSETQRNKGNFPGRFSGRQFSNSRSEMNVSTLELGDSALYLCASSLGTSTFSGANVLTFGAGSRLTVL.